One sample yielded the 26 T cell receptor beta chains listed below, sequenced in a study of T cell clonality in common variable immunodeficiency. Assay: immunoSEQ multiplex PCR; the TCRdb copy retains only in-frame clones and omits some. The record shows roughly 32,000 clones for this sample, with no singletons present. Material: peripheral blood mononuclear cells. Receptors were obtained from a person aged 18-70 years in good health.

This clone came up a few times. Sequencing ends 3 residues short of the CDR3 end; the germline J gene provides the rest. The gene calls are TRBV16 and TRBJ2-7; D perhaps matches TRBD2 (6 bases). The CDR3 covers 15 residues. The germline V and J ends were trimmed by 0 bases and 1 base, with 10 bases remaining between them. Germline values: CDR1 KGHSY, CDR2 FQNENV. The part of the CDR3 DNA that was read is TGTGCCAGCAGCCAATCCTGGACTAATTCCTACGAG. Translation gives CASSQSWTNSYE. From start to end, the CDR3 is CASSQSWTNSYEQYF.

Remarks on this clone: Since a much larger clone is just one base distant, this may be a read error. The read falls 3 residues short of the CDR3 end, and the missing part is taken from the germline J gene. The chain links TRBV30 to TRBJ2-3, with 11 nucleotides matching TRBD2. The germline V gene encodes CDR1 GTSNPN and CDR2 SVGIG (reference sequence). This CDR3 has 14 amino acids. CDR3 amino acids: CAWKIAGGRETQYF. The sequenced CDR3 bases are TGTGCCTGGAAAATAGCGGGAGGGCGAGAGACG.

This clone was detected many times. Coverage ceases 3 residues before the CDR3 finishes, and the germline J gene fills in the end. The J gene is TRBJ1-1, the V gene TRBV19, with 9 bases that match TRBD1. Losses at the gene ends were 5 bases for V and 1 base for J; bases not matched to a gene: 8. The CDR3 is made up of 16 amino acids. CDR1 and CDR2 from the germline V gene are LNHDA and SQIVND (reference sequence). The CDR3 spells CASSPYNRGPNTEAFF. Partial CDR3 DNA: TGTGCCAGTAGTCCTTACAACAGGGGGCCGAACACTGAA.

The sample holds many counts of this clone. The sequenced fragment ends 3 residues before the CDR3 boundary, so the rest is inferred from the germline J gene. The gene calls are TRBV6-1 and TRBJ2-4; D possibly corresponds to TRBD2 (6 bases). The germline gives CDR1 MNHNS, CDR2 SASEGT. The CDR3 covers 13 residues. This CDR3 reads CASSAGDGSDQYF. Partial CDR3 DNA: TGTGCCAGCAGTGCGGGGGACGGGTCAGAT.

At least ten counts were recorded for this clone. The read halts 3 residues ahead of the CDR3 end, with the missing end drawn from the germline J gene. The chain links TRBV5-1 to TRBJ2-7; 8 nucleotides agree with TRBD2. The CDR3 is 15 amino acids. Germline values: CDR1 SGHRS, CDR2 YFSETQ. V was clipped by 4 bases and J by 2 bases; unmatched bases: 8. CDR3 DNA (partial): TGCGCCAGCAGCCCCGGTGGTAGCGGGACCTACGAG. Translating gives CASSPGGSGTYE. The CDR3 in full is CASSPGGSGTYEQYF.

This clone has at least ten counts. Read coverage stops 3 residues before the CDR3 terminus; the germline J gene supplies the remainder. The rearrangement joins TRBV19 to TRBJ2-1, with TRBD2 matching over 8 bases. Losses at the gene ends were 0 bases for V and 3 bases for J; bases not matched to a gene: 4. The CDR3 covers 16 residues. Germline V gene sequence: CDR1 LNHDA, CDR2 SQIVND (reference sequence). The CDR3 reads CASSIESGSFYNEQFF. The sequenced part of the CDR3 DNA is TGTGCCAGTAGTATAGAGAGCGGGAGTTTCTACAATGAG.

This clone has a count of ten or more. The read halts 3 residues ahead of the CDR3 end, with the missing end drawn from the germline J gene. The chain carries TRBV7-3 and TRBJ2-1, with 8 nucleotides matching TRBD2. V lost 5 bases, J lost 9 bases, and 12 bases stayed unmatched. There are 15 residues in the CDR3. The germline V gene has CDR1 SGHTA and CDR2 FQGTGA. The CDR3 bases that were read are TGTGCCAGCAGCCTGACGAGCGGGAGTGGTTTTGAG. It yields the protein CASSLTSGSGFE. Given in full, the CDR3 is CASSLTSGSGFEQFF.

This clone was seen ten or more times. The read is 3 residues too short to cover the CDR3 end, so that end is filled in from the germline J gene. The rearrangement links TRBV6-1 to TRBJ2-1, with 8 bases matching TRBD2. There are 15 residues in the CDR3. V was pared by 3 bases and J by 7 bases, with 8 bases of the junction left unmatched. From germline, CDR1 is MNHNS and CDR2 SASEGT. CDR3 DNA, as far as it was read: TGTGCCAGCAGTGATGCCAGGACTAGCATGAATGAG. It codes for CASSDARTSMNE. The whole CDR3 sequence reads CASSDARTSMNEQFF.

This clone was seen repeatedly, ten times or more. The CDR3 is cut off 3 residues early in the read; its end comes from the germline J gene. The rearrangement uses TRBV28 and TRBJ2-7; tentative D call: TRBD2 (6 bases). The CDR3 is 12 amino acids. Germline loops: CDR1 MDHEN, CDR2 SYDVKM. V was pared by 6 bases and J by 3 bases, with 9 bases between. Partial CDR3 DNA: TGTGCCAGCAGCATTAGCGGCTACGAG. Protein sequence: CASSISGYE. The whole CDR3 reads CASSISGYEQYF.

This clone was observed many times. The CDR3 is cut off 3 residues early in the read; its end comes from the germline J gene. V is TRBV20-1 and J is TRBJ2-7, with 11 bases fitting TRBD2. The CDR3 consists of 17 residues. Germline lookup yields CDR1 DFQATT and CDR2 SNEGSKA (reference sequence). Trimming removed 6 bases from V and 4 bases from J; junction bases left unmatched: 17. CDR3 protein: CSAAMGGTSGRFYEQYF. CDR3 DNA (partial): TGCAGTGCCGCCATGGGGGGTACTAGCGGGAGATTTTACGAG.

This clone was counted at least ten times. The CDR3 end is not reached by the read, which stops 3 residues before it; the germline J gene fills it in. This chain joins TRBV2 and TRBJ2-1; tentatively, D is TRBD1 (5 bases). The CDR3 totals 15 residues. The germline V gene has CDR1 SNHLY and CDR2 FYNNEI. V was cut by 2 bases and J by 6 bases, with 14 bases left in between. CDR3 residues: CASSEWAGYGNEQFF. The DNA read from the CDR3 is TGTGCCAGCAGTGAATGGGCAGGGTACGGCAATGAG.

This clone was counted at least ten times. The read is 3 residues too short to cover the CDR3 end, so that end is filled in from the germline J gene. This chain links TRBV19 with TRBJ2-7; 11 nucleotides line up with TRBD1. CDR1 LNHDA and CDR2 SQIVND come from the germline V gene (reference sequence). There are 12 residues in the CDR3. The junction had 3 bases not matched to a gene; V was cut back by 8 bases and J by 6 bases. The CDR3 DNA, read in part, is TGTGCCAGTGGGGACAGGGGGACCGAG. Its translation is CASGDRGTE. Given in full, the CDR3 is CASGDRGTEQYF.

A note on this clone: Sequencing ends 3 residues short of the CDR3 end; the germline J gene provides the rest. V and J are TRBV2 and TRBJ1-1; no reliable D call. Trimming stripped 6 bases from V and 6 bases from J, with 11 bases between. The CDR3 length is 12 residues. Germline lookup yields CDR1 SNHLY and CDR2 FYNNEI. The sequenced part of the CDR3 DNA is TGTGCCAGCAGCATGGCGGGGTCTGAA. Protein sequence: CASSMAGSE. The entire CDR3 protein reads CASSMAGSEAFF.

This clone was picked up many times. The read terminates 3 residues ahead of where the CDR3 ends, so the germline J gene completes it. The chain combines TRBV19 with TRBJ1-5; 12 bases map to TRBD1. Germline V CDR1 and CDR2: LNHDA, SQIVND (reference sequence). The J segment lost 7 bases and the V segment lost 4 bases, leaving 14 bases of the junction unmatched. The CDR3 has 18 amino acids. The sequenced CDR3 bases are TGTGCCAGTAGTAATCGACTTACCGGGACAGGGGGCGAACAGCCC. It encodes CASSNRLTGTGGEQP. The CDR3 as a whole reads CASSNRLTGTGGEQPQHF.

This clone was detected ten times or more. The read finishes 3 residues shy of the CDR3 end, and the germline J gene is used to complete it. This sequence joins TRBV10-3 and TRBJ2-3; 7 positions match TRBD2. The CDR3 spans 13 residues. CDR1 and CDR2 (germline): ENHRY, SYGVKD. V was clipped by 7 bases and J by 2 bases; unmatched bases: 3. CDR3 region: CAIMGTTTDTQYF. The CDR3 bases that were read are TGTGCCATCATGGGGACTACCACAGATACG.

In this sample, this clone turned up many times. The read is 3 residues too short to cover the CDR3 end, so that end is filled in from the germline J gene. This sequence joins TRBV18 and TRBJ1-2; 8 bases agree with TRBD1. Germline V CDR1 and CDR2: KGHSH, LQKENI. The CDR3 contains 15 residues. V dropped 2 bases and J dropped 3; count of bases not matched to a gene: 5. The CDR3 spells CASSPGTGLDYGYTF. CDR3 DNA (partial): TGTGCCAGCTCACCAGGGACAGGATTAGACTATGGC.

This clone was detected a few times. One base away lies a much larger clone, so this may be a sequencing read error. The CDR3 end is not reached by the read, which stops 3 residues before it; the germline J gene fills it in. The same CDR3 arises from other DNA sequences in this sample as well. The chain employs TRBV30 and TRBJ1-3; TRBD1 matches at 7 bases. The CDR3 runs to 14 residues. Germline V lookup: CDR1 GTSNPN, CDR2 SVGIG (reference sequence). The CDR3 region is CAWSFHRGGNTIYF. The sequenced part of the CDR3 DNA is TGTGCCTGGAGTTTTCACAGGGGTGGAAACACA.

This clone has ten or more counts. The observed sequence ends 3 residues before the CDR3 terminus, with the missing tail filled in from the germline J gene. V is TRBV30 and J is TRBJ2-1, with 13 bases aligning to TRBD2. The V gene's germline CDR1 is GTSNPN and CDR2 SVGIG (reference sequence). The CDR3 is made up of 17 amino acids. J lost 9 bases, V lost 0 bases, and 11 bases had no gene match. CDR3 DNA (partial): TGTGCCTGGAGTGTCCTCGGGGGGACTAGCGGGAAGCTTGAG. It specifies CAWSVLGGTSGKLE. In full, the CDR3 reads CAWSVLGGTSGKLEQFF.

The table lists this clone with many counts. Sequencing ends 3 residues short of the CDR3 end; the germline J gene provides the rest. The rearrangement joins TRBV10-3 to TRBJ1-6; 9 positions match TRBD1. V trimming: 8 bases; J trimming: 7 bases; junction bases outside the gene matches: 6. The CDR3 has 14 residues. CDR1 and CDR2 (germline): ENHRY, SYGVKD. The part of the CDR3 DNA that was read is TGTGCCATCCGACCGGGACAGGGAAATTCACCC. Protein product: CAIRPGQGNSP. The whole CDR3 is CAIRPGQGNSPLHF.

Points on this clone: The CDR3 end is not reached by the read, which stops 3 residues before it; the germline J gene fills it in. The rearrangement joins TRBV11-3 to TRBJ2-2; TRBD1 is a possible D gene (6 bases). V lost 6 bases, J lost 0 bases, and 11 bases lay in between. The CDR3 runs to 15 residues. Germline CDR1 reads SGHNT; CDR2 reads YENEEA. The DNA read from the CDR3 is TGTGCCAGCAGGGCGACAGGAGCGAACACCGGGGAG. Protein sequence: CASRATGANTGE. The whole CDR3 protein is CASRATGANTGELFF.

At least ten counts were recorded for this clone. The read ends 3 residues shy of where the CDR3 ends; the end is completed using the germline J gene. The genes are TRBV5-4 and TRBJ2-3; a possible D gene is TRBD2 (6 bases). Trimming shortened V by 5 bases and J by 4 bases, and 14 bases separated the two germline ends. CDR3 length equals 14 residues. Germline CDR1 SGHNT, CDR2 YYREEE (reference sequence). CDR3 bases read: TGTGCCAGCAGTCCGGGGAGGTCTGCAGATACG. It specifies CASSPGRSADT. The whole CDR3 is CASSPGRSADTQYF.

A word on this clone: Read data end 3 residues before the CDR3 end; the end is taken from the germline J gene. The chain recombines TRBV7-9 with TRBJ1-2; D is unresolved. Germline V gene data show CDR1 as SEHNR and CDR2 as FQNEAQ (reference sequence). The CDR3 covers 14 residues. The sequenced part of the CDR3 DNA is TGTGCCAGCAGCTTTCGACTAGCGGGCAATGAC. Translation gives CASSFRLAGND. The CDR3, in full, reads CASSFRLAGNDYTF.

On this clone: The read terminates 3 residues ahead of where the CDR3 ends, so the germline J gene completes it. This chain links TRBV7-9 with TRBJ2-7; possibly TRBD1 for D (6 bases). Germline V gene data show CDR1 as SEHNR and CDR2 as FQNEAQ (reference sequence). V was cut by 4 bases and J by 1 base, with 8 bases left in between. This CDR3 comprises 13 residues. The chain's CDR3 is CASSSTGSYEQYF. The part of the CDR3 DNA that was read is TGTGCCAGCAGCTCAACAGGGTCCTACGAG.

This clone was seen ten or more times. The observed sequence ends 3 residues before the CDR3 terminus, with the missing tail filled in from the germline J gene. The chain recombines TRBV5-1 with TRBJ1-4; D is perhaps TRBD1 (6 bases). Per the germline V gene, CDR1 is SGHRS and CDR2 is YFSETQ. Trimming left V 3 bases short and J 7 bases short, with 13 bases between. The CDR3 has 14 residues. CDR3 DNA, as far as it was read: TGCGCCAGCAGCTATACCAGGGGAGGTGAAAAA. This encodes CASSYTRGGEK. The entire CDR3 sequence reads CASSYTRGGEKLFF.

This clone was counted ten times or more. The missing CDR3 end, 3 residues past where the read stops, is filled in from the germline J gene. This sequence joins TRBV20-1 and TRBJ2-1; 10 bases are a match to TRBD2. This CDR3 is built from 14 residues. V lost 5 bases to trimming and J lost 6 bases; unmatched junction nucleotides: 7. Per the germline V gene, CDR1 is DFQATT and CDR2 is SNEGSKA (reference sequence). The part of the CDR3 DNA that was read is TGCAGTGCTTTTCTAGCGGGAGAGTTCAATGAG. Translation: CSAFLAGEFNE. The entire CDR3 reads CSAFLAGEFNEQFF.

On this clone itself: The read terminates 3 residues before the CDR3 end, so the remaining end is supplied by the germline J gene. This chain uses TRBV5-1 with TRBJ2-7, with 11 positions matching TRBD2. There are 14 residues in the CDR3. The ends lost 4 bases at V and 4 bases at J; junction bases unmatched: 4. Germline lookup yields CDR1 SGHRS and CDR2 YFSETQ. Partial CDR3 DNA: TGCGCCAGCAGCCCCGGGACTAGCGGTTACGAG. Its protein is CASSPGTSGYE. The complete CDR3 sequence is CASSPGTSGYEQYF. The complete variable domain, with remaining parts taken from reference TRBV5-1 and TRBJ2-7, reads KAGVTQTPRYLIKTRGQQVTLSCSPISGHRSVSWYQQTPGQGLQFLFEYFSETQRNKGNFPGRFSGRQFSNSRSEMNVSTLELGDSALYLCASSPGTSGYEQYFGPGTRLTVT.